These 24 T cell receptor beta chains came from one sample sequenced in a study of Ad26.COV2.S vaccination and SARS-CoV-2 variants. Sequenced by immunoSEQ multiplex PCR; TCRdb stores in-frame clones only, minus some. The table shows some 500,000 clones, with roughly nine tenths occurring only once. The treatment here: some 20 received Ad26.COV2.S at low or high dose, single or two shots; about five received placebo; per-sample allocation not given. After the first vaccine or placebo injection, samples were drawn on day 63. The sequencing here drew on peripheral blood, taken in a trial of Ad26.COV2.S vaccine versus placebo. These receptors were obtained from a person between 18 and 65 years old who received the Ad26.COV2.S COVID-19 vaccine or a placebo.

This clone came up once. CDR3 DNA: TGTGCCAGCAGCTTAGGTCCCTTGGGGGGGACGACCGGGGAGCTGTTTTTT. The encoded protein is CASSLGPLGGTTGELFF. The genes are TRBV7-9 and TRBJ2-2, with 7 bases matching TRBD2. Germline trimming cut 1 base from V and 5 bases from J; bases unmatched to any gene: 10. The V gene's germline CDR1 is SEHNR and CDR2 FQNEAQ (reference sequence). The CDR3 sequence is 17 residues long. The full variable domain, in which reference TRBV7-9 and TRBJ2-2 provide the parts outside the CDR3, is DTGVSQNPRHKITKRGQNVTFRCDPISEHNRLYWYRQTLGQGPEFLTYFQNEAQLEKSRLLSDRFSAERPKGSFSTLEIQRTEQGDSAMYLCASSLGPLGGTTGELFFGEGSRLTVL.

The chain uses TRBV7-2 and TRBJ2-3, with D hard to call. The V gene lost 6 bases and the J gene lost 5 bases, with 9 bases spanning the gap. CDR3 length: 12 amino acids. The germline CDR1 and CDR2 sequences are SGHTA and FQGNSA. The DNA for the CDR3 is TGTGCCAGCAGTATCGTGGGAGATACGCAGTATTTT. Translated: CASSIVGDTQYF.

The chain combines TRBV6-4 with TRBJ2-3, with D perhaps TRBD1 (6 bases). Between the trimmed V and J ends, which lost 6 bases and 0 bases, there was a span of 10 bases. Germline values: CDR1 MRHNA, CDR2 SNTAGT. The CDR3 covers 14 residues. CDR3 sequence: CASRRTASTDTQYF. In DNA form, the CDR3 reads TGTGCCAGCAGACGGACAGCTAGCACAGATACGCAGTATTTT.

This clone was seen just once. CDR3 DNA sequence: TGTGCCATCACCAAATCCGCTAGCGGGGGCACCGGGGAGCTGTTTTTT. Its protein product is CAITKSASGGTGELFF. The chain couples TRBV10-3 to TRBJ2-2, with 10 bases matching TRBD2. V gave up 7 bases and J gave up 4 bases; unmatched junction bases: 9. Germline V gives CDR1 ENHRY, CDR2 SYGVKD. The CDR3 extends over 16 amino acids.

The J gene is TRBJ2-7, the V gene TRBV28; D might be TRBD1 (5 bases). The CDR3 is 15 residues long. CDR1 MDHEN and CDR2 SYDVKM come from the germline V gene. Trimming pared 0 bases from V and 6 bases from J, leaving 15 bases between. In DNA, the CDR3 is TGTGCCAGCAGTTTATGGGGTGACAGATCCCCCGAGCAGTACTTC. Translating gives CASSLWGDRSPEQYF.

The J gene is TRBJ2-5, the V gene TRBV5-1; D is tentatively TRBD1 or TRBD2 (5 bases each). This CDR3 is 16 amino acids long. Between the trimmed V and J ends, which lost 0 bases and 5 bases, there was a span of 17 bases. Germline V lookup: CDR1 SGHRS, CDR2 YFSETQ. The CDR3 DNA is TGCGCCAGCAGCTTGGGGGACCCCAACCAAGCGGAGACCCAGTACTTC. Translation gives CASSLGDPNQAETQYF.

The chain links TRBV9 to TRBJ2-1; D not resolved. Germline V lookup: CDR1 SGDLS, CDR2 YYNGEE. The CDR3 extends over 18 amino acids. V shed 4 bases and J shed 7 bases, with 27 bases lying between them. The DNA for the CDR3 is TGTGCCAGCAGCACGGACCCCTCCCCGGGTTGGGCTAGAAATGAGCAGTTCTTC. Protein product: CASSTDPSPGWARNEQFF.

This chain uses TRBV18 with TRBJ2-5; 9 bases map to TRBD1. This CDR3 comprises 15 residues. The V segment lost 5 bases and the J segment 2 bases; nucleotides outside the gene matches: 6. Germline assignment: CDR1 KGHSH and CDR2 LQKENI. The CDR3 DNA reads as TGTGCCAGCTCAAATCCGGGACAGGGTCAAGAGACCCAGTACTTC. This codes for CASSNPGQGQETQYF.

V is TRBV5-1 and J is TRBJ1-5; D unresolved. The CDR3 covers 12 residues. V shed 10 bases and J shed 5 bases, with 13 bases lying between them. CDR1 is SGHRS, CDR2 YFSETQ, per germline. This CDR3 reads CALMAVHQPQHF. The CDR3 DNA reads TGCGCCCTTATGGCCGTTCATCAGCCCCAGCATTTT.

The rearrangement links TRBV7-3 to TRBJ2-1; TRBD1 matches at 10 bases. Unmatched junction bases numbered 2, after V lost 2 bases and J lost 4 bases. From germline, CDR1 is SGHTA and CDR2 FQGTGA. CDR3 length equals 15 residues. CDR3 nucleotides: TGTGCCAGCAGCTTACAGGGACAGGGGTACAATGAGCAGTTCTTC. Its translation: CASSLQGQGYNEQFF.

V is TRBV5-1 and J is TRBJ1-4; D uncertain. The ends were cut back, 0 bases at V and 3 bases at J, with 6 bases in the middle. This CDR3 region has 14 residues. Germline CDR1 is SGHRS and CDR2 is YFSETQ. This CDR3 reads CASSLVGANEKLFF. CDR3 bases: TGCGCCAGCAGCTTGGTCGGGGCTAATGAAAAACTGTTTTTT.

The V gene is TRBV5-4, the J gene TRBJ1-4; D may be TRBD1 (6 bases). V lost 1 base and J 5 bases, leaving 12 bases between the germline ends. The CDR3 is 15 amino acids. Germline V lookup: CDR1 SGHNT, CDR2 YYREEE (reference sequence). The CDR3 region has the DNA TGTGCCAGCAGCTTGACAGGAACAGGGAATGAAAAACTGTTTTTT. Its translation: CASSLTGTGNEKLFF.

J is TRBJ1-6 and V is TRBV7-2; D not certain. Between the trimmed V and J ends, which lost 1 base and 9 bases, there was a span of 7 bases. CDR3 length: 13 amino acids. Germline loops: CDR1 SGHTA, CDR2 FQGNSA. The DNA for the CDR3 is TGTGCCAGCAGCTTAGAAACAGCTTCACCCCTCCACTTT. It yields the protein CASSLETASPLHF.

CDR3 DNA: TGTGCCAGTAGTATCGGGGGTAATGAGCAGTTCTTC. Its protein is CASSIGGNEQFF. This chain connects TRBV19 to TRBJ2-1; the D gene is possibly TRBD2 (6 bases). The CDR3 extends over 12 amino acids. Germline V gene lookup returns CDR1 LNHDA and CDR2 SQIVND (reference sequence). Trimming removed 3 bases at V and 7 bases at J, with 7 bases between.

The chain carries TRBV7-3 and TRBJ2-1, with D unclear. The ends were cut back, 4 bases at V and 6 bases at J, with 7 bases in the middle. CDR3 size: 12 residues. CDR1 and CDR2 (germline): SGHTA, FQGTGA. CDR3 sequence (DNA): TGTGCCAGCAGCTCCGGCGGCAATGAGCAGTTCTTC. It yields the protein CASSSGGNEQFF.

This clone showed up just a few times. One junction end does not reproduce the germline sequence, and a read error may be involved. J is TRBJ2-7 and V is TRBV4-2; 9 positions agree with TRBD2. CDR3 length: 16 residues. Germline-derived CDR1 and CDR2 are LGHNA and YNFKEQ. The DNA for the CDR3 is TGTGCCAGCAGCCAAGATCTTGCGGGGGGGGTCCGGGGAGAAGTTTTC. It yields the protein CASSQDLAGGVRGEVF.

The chain carries TRBV5-6 and TRBJ1-5; weak D call: TRBD1 (5 bases). Germline V lookup: CDR1 SGHDT, CDR2 YYEEEE. V was shortened by 3 bases and J by 0 bases, with 10 bases between the two germline ends. The CDR3 is 15 residues long. The CDR3: CASSWGTGSNQPQHF. CDR3 DNA: TGTGCCAGCAGCTGGGGCACAGGTAGCAATCAGCCCCAGCATTTT.

V gene TRBV9 combines with J gene TRBJ2-3; 7 bases map to TRBD2. CDR3 size: 15 residues. J lost 4 bases, V lost 0 bases, and 5 bases had no gene match. Germline lookup yields CDR1 SGDLS and CDR2 YYNGEE. CDR3 loop: CASSVGGRAPDTQYF. Written as DNA, the CDR3 is TGTGCCAGCAGCGTAGGTGGGAGGGCCCCAGATACGCAGTATTTT.

CDR3 region: CASSLERVGRNEQFF. For the CDR3, the DNA is TGTGCCAGCAGCTTAGAGAGGGTAGGGCGCAATGAGCAGTTCTTC. The chain has TRBV11-3 and TRBJ2-1, with D maybe TRBD2 (5 bases). This CDR3 contains 15 residues. The germline CDR1 and CDR2 sequences are SGHNT and YENEEA. Trimming left V 0 bases short and J 6 bases short, with 12 bases between.

This clone has more than one count but fewer than ten. The rearrangement joins TRBV7-2 to TRBJ2-3; D call uncertain. CDR1 SGHTA and CDR2 FQGNSA come from the germline V gene. V shed 3 bases and J shed 2 bases, with 9 bases lying between them. This CDR3 is built from 14 residues. The CDR3: CASSFAGTTDTQYF. The DNA of the CDR3 is TGTGCCAGCAGCTTTGCAGGAACCACAGATACGCAGTATTTT.

The gene calls are TRBV28 and TRBJ1-5; TRBD1 agrees at 9 bases. The CDR3 spans 14 residues. Per germline, CDR1 MDHEN and CDR2 SYDVKM. Unmatched junction bases numbered 7, after V lost 6 bases and J lost 7 bases. CDR3 sequence: CASSSTGGWQPQHF. DNA for the CDR3: TGTGCCAGCAGCTCTACAGGGGGCTGGCAGCCCCAGCATTTT.

This chain links TRBV4-1 with TRBJ2-7; a possible D gene is TRBD1 (6 bases). V dropped 0 bases and J dropped 2 bases, with 11 bases sitting between them. The germline gives CDR1 MGHRA, CDR2 YSYEKL. The CDR3 has 15 amino acids. The CDR3 region has the DNA TGCGCCAGCAGCCAAGACGGCGCAGGGGCCTACGAGCAGTACTTC. This codes for CASSQDGAGAYEQYF.

The chain has TRBV3-1 (or the pseudogene TRBV3-2) and TRBJ2-1, with 9 bases aligning to TRBD2. The CDR3 loop spans 14 amino acids. CDR1 and CDR2 from the germline V gene are LGHDT and YNNKEL (reference sequence). The junction had 4 bases not matched to a gene; V was cut back by 1 base and J by 9 bases. The CDR3 here is CASSQGLAGIEQFF. CDR3 sequence (DNA): TGTGCCAGCAGCCAAGGGCTAGCGGGAATTGAGCAGTTCTTC.

This chain uses TRBV9 with TRBJ1-6; the D is unclear. Looked up from germline, CDR1 is SGDLS and CDR2 is YYNGEE. Trimming left V 0 bases short and J 7 bases short, with 11 bases between. This CDR3 region has 15 residues. The DNA of the CDR3 is TGTGCCAGCAGCGTAGATGGGGTGAGGAATTCACCCCTCCACTTT. This sequence encodes CASSVDGVRNSPLHF.